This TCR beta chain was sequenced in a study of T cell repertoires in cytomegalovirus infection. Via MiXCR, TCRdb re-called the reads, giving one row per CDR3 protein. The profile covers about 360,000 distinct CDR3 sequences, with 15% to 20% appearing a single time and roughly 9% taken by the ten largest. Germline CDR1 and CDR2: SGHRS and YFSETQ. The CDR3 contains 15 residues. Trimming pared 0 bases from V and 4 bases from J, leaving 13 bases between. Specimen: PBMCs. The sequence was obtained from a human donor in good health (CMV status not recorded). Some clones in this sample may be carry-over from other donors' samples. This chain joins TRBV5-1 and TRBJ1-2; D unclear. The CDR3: CASSLAGRPPYGYTF. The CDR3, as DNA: TGCGCCAGCAGCTTGGCCGGACGGCCTCCCTATGGCTACACCTTC.